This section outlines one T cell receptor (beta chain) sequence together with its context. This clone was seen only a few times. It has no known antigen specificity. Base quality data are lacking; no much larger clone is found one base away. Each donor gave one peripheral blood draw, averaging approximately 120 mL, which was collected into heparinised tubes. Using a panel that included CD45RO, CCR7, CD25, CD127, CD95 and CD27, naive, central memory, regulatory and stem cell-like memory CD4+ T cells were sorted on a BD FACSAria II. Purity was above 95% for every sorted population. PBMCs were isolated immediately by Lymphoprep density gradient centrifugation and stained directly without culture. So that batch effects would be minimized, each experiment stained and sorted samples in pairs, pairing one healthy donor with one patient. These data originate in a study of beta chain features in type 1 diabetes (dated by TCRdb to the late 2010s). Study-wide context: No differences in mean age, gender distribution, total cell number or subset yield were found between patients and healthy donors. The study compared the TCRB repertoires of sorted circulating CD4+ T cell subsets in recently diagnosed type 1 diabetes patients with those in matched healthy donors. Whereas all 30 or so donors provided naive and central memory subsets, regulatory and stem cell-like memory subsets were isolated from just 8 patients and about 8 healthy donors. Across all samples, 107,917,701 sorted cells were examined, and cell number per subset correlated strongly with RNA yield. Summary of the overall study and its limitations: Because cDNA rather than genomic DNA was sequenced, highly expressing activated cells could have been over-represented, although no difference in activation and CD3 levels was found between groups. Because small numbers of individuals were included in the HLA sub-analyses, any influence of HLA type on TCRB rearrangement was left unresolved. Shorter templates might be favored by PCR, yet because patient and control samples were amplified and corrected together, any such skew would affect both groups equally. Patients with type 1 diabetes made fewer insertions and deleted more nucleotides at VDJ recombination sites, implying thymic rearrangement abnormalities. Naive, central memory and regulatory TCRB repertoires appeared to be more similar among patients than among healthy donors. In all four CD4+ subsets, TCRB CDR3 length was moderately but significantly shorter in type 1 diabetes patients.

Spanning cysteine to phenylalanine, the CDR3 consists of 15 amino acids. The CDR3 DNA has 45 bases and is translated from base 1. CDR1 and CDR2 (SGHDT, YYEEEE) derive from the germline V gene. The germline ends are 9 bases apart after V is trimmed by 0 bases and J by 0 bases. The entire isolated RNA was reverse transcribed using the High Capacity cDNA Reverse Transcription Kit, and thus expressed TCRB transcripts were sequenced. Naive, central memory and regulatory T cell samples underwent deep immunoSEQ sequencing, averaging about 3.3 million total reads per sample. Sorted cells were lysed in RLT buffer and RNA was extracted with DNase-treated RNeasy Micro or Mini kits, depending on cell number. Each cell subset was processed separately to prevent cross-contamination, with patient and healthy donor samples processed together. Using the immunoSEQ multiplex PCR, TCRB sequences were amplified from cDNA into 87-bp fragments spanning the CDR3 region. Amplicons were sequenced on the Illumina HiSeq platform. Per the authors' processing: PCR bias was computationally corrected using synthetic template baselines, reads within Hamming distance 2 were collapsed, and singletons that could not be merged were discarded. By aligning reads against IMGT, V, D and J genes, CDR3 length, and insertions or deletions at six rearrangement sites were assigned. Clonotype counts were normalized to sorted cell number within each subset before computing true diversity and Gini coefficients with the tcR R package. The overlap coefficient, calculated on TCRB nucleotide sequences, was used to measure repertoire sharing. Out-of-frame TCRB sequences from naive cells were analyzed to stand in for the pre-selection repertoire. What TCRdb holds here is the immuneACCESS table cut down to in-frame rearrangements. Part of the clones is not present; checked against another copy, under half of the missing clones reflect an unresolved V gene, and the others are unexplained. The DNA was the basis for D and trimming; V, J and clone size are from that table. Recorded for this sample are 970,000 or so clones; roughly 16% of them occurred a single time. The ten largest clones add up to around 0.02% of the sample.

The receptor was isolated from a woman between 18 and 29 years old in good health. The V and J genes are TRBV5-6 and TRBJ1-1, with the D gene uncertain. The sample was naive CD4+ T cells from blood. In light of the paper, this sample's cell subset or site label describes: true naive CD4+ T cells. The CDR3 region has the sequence CASSLVGPLNTEAFF. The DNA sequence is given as TGTGCCAGCAGCTTGGTTGGGCCCCTGAACACTGAAGCTTTCTTT.